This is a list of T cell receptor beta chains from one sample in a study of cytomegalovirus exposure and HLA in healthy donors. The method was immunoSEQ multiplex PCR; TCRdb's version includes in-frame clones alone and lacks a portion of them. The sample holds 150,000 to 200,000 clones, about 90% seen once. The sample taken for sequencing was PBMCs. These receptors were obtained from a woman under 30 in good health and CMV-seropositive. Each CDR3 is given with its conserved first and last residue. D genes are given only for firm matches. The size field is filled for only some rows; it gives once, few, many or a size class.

CDR3aa: CASSHWRRSTDTQYF; CDR3nt: TGCGCCAGCAGCCATTGGAGACGCAGCACAGATACGCAGTATTTT; abundance: -; j_gene: TRBJ2-3; v_gene: TRBV4-1; d_gene: -
CDR3aa: CASSYIRQNSYEQYF; CDR3nt: TGTGCCAGCAGTTACATTAGACAGAATTCCTACGAGCAGTACTTC; abundance: -; j_gene: TRBJ2-7; v_gene: TRBV6-6; d_gene: -
CDR3aa: CASSSVLALMADTQYF; CDR3nt: TGTGCCAGCAGCTCGGTACTAGCACTCATGGCAGATACGCAGTATTTT; abundance: -; j_gene: TRBJ2-3; v_gene: TRBV11-2; d_gene: -
CDR3aa: CASSVVSGATDTQYF; CDR3nt: TGTGCCAGCAGCGTAGTTAGCGGGGCTACAGATACGCAGTATTTT; abundance: -; j_gene: TRBJ2-3; v_gene: TRBV9; d_gene: TRBD2
CDR3aa: CATSRDGTSGSYNEQFF; CDR3nt: TGTGCCACCAGCAGAGATGGGACTAGCGGTTCCTACAATGAGCAGTTCTTC; abundance: -; j_gene: TRBJ2-1; v_gene: TRBV15; d_gene: TRBD2
CDR3aa: CASSDSKLTDTQYF; CDR3nt: TGTGCCAGCAGTGACTCGAAACTCACAGATACGCAGTATTTT; abundance: -; j_gene: TRBJ2-3; v_gene: TRBV6-4; d_gene: -
CDR3aa: CASSQDPSGSSSYNEQFF; CDR3nt: TGCGCCAGCAGCCAAGATCCTAGCGGGAGTTCCTCCTACAATGAGCAGTTCTTC; abundance: -; j_gene: TRBJ2-1; v_gene: TRBV4-1; d_gene: TRBD2
CDR3aa: CASSLDRVVYEQYF; CDR3nt: TGTGCCAGCAGCCTCGACAGGGTTGTGTACGAGCAGTACTTC; abundance: -; j_gene: TRBJ2-7; v_gene: TRBV28; d_gene: TRBD1
CDR3aa: CASSKGTGNQPQHF; CDR3nt: TGCGCCAGCAGTAAAGGGACAGGCAATCAGCCCCAGCATTTT; abundance: once; j_gene: TRBJ1-5; v_gene: TRBV10-2; d_gene: TRBD1
CDR3aa: CASSGTGWDTEAFF; CDR3nt: TGTGCCAGCAGCGGTACAGGATGGGACACTGAAGCTTTCTTT; abundance: -; j_gene: TRBJ1-1; v_gene: TRBV11-2; d_gene: -
CDR3aa: CASSDRDRENDNQPQHF; CDR3nt: TGTGCCAGCAGTGACCGAGACAGGGAAAATGACAATCAGCCCCAGCATTTT; abundance: -; j_gene: TRBJ1-5; v_gene: TRBV6-4; d_gene: TRBD1
CDR3aa: CASSVKGVREKTQYF; CDR3nt: TGTGCCAGCAGCGTAAAAGGCGTGAGGGAGAAGACCCAGTACTTC; abundance: -; j_gene: TRBJ2-5; v_gene: TRBV9; d_gene: -
CDR3aa: CASSPYLGAIQQETQYF; CDR3nt: TGTGCCAGCAGCCCCTACTTAGGGGCCATCCAACAAGAGACCCAGTACTTC; abundance: -; j_gene: TRBJ2-5; v_gene: TRBV4-2; d_gene: -
CDR3aa: CASSPQETQYF; CDR3nt: TGTGCCAGCAGCCCGCAAGAGACCCAGTACTTC; abundance: -; j_gene: TRBJ2-5; v_gene: TRBV7-9; d_gene: -
CDR3aa: CASSPRSGQETQYF; CDR3nt: TGTGCCAGCAGCCCGCGAAGCGGTCAAGAGACCCAGTACTTC; abundance: -; j_gene: TRBJ2-5; v_gene: TRBV13; d_gene: -
CDR3aa: CASSEPVGQGDSPLHF; CDR3nt: TGTGCCAGCAGTGAACCGGTGGGACAGGGGGATTCACCCCTCCACTTT; abundance: -; j_gene: TRBJ1-6; v_gene: TRBV2; d_gene: TRBD1
CDR3aa: CASRATSGGAGTQYF; CDR3nt: TGTGCCAGTAGAGCGACTAGCGGGGGGGCGGGGACCCAGTACTTC; abundance: once; j_gene: TRBJ2-5; v_gene: TRBV19; d_gene: TRBD2
CDR3aa: CASSAGMNRYEQYF; CDR3nt: TGTGCCAGCAGCGCCGGGATGAACCGGTACGAGCAGTACTTC; abundance: -; j_gene: TRBJ2-7; v_gene: TRBV9; d_gene: -
CDR3aa: CASSFSGGGEKLFF; CDR3nt: TGTGCCAGCAGCTTCTCGGGAGGTGGCGAAAAACTGTTTTTT; abundance: few; j_gene: TRBJ1-4; v_gene: TRBV7-2; d_gene: -
CDR3aa: CAWSGGQGANYGYTF; CDR3nt: TGTGCCTGGAGTGGGGGTCAGGGGGCGAACTATGGCTACACCTTC; abundance: once; j_gene: TRBJ1-2; v_gene: TRBV30; d_gene: TRBD1
CDR3aa: CASSRFGVPGDTQYF; CDR3nt: TGTGCCAGCAGCCGCTTTGGCGTCCCGGGAGACACGCAGTATTTT; abundance: -; j_gene: TRBJ2-3; v_gene: TRBV7-2; d_gene: -
CDR3aa: CASTIDRGRNQPQHF; CDR3nt: TGTGCCAGCACCATAGATAGGGGCCGCAATCAGCCCCAGCATTTT; abundance: -; j_gene: TRBJ1-5; v_gene: TRBV5-8; d_gene: -
CDR3aa: CASGQGAREQYF; CDR3nt: TGTGCCAGCGGACAGGGGGCGCGTGAGCAGTACTTC; abundance: -; j_gene: TRBJ2-7; v_gene: TRBV9; d_gene: TRBD1
CDR3aa: CASSPMRDSEQFF; CDR3nt: TGTGCCAGCAGCCCGATGCGGGACTCGGAACAGTTCTTC; abundance: -; j_gene: TRBJ2-1; v_gene: TRBV5-4; d_gene: -
CDR3aa: CASTATGGAYNEQFF; CDR3nt: TGTGCCAGCACCGCTACAGGGGGCGCTTACAATGAGCAGTTCTTC; abundance: -; j_gene: TRBJ2-1; v_gene: TRBV6-5; d_gene: TRBD1
CDR3aa: CASSPEGVYGYTF; CDR3nt: TGCGCCAGCAGCCCCGAGGGGGTCTATGGCTACACCTTC; abundance: -; j_gene: TRBJ1-2; v_gene: TRBV5-1; d_gene: -
CDR3aa: CASSLVPNPNTEAFF; CDR3nt: TGCGCCAGCAGCTTGGTCCCTAATCCGAACACTGAAGCTTTCTTT; abundance: -; j_gene: TRBJ1-1; v_gene: TRBV5-1; d_gene: -
CDR3aa: CASSQLEQGNIQYF; CDR3nt: TGTGCCAGCTCACAACTAGAACAGGGGAACATTCAGTACTTC; abundance: -; j_gene: TRBJ2-4; v_gene: TRBV18; d_gene: TRBD1
CDR3aa: CASSRLYRGTEAFF; CDR3nt: TGCGCCAGCAGCCGACTTTACAGGGGCACTGAAGCTTTCTTT; abundance: -; j_gene: TRBJ1-1; v_gene: TRBV4-1; d_gene: TRBD1
CDR3aa: CASSSFRDRGNNEQFF; CDR3nt: TGTGCCAGCAGTTCATTCCGGGACAGGGGCAACAATGAGCAGTTCTTC; abundance: -; j_gene: TRBJ2-1; v_gene: TRBV27; d_gene: TRBD1
CDR3aa: CASSRTGATDTQYF; CDR3nt: TGTGCCAGCAGTCGGACAGGGGCCACAGATACGCAGTATTTT; abundance: -; j_gene: TRBJ2-3; v_gene: TRBV6-5; d_gene: TRBD1
CDR3aa: CASSPSGGGNQPQHF; CDR3nt: TGTGCCAGCAGCCCATCGGGGGGTGGGAATCAGCCCCAGCATTTT; abundance: -; j_gene: TRBJ1-5; v_gene: TRBV7-9; d_gene: -
CDR3aa: CASSVASASGGKTETQYF; CDR3nt: TGTGCCAGCAGCGTAGCTTCGGCTAGCGGGGGTAAGACGGAGACCCAGTACTTC; abundance: -; j_gene: TRBJ2-5; v_gene: TRBV9; d_gene: TRBD2
CDR3aa: CASSFGQNTGELFF; CDR3nt: TGTGCCAGCAGCTTCGGACAGAACACCGGGGAGCTGTTTTTT; abundance: -; j_gene: TRBJ2-2; v_gene: TRBV7-3; d_gene: -
CDR3aa: CASSPIGTSRTGELFF; CDR3nt: TGTGCCAGCAGCCCTATAGGGACTAGCAGGACCGGGGAGCTGTTTTTT; abundance: -; j_gene: TRBJ2-2; v_gene: TRBV28; d_gene: TRBD2
CDR3aa: CASSGLNQETQYF; CDR3nt: TGTGCCAGCAGCGGGCTCAACCAAGAGACCCAGTACTTC; abundance: -; j_gene: TRBJ2-5; v_gene: TRBV11-3; d_gene: -
CDR3aa: CASSPRTSGSSNATNEQFF; CDR3nt: TGTGCCAGCAGCCCTAGGACTAGCGGGAGCAGCAACGCCACCAATGAGCAGTTCTTC; abundance: -; j_gene: TRBJ2-1; v_gene: TRBV13; d_gene: TRBD2
CDR3aa: CASRPIRGSGNTIYF; CDR3nt: TGTGCCAGCCGTCCTATTCGTGGTAGTGGAAACACCATATATTTT; abundance: -; j_gene: TRBJ1-3; v_gene: TRBV11-2; d_gene: -
CDR3aa: CASSPGGGGYTF; CDR3nt: TGTGCCAGCAGCCCGGGAGGGGGGGGCTACACCTTC; abundance: -; j_gene: TRBJ1-2; v_gene: TRBV5-4; d_gene: -
CDR3aa: CASSSAGTATF; CDR3nt: TGTGCCAGCAGCTCCGCAGGGACTGCCACCTTC; abundance: -; j_gene: TRBJ1-2; v_gene: TRBV11-2; d_gene: -
CDR3aa: CASSYSTSGGLYEQYF; CDR3nt: TGTGCCAGCAGTTACTCCACCAGCGGGGGGCTCTACGAGCAGTACTTC; abundance: -; j_gene: TRBJ2-7; v_gene: TRBV6-7; d_gene: TRBD2
CDR3aa: CASSLDGGYTDTQYF; CDR3nt: TGTGCCAGCAGCTTAGACGGCGGATACACAGATACGCAGTATTTT; abundance: once; j_gene: TRBJ2-3; v_gene: TRBV7-3; d_gene: -
CDR3aa: CASTGGQSYEQYF; CDR3nt: TGTGCCAGCACTGGGGGACAGAGCTACGAGCAGTACTTC; abundance: -; j_gene: TRBJ2-7; v_gene: TRBV2; d_gene: TRBD1
CDR3aa: CASSFAGGTGNTIYF; CDR3nt: TGCGCCAGCAGCTTCGCAGGGGGCACTGGAAACACCATATATTTT; abundance: -; j_gene: TRBJ1-3; v_gene: TRBV5-1; d_gene: TRBD1
CDR3aa: CASSDWGLSTDTQYF; CDR3nt: TGTGCCAGCAGTGACTGGGGCTTAAGCACAGATACGCAGTATTTT; abundance: once; j_gene: TRBJ2-3; v_gene: TRBV6-4; d_gene: -
CDR3aa: CASSLGDLGRTRLEKLFF; CDR3nt: TGTGCCAGCAGCTTAGGGGACTTAGGGAGGACGAGGTTGGAAAAACTGTTTTTT; abundance: -; j_gene: TRBJ1-4; v_gene: TRBV7-9; d_gene: -